This TCR beta chain is drawn from a study of blood T cell repertoires in COVID-19. Study-level information: Sources were T cells, B-cell-depleted T cells, or PBMCs; the material itself was cDNA or gDNA.

Original methodology: Amplification from reference gene primers served as the basis for estimated nucleated cell counts. The method was immunoSEQ multiplex PCR; TCRdb's version includes in-frame clones alone and lacks a portion of them. V and J calls and clone size come straight from that table; D and trimming were deduced from the DNA. Among 310,000 or so clones listed, roughly nine tenths were seen once. V was trimmed by 4 bases and J by 1 base, leaving 13 bases between them. Germline V gene data show CDR1 as LGHDT and CDR2 as YNNKEL (reference sequence). This CDR3 has 15 amino acids. The sequenced material came from peripheral blood. The gene calls are TRBV3-1 (or the pseudogene TRBV3-2) and TRBJ1-1; maybe TRBD1 (6 bases). This clonotype originated in a woman aged 30 to 39 with COVID-19, enrolled during active disease. The CDR3 region has the DNA TGTGCCAGCAGCCTGCAGGACAGACCGAACACTGAAGCTTTCTTT. As protein: CASSLQDRPNTEAFF.